These T cell receptor beta chains were read from a single sample in a study of OX40 agonist ivuxolimab in advanced cancers. This table comes from immunoSEQ multiplex PCR, and its TCRdb copy is limited to in-frame clones, with some not included. The table has approximately 30,000 clones, about nine tenths seen once; the top ten hold about 0.87%. Sequenced material: CD4+ or CD8+ T cells sorted from blood, taken in a trial of the OX40 agonist ivuxolimab. The receptors derive from an adult with an advanced solid tumor such as melanoma, head and neck, liver or kidney cancer. Each CDR3 is given with its conserved first and last residue. Each record gives: CDR3 protein, CDR3 DNA, clone size, V gene, J gene, D gene. The D gene is left open where the match is weak. Expanded clones get a size class; other rows say once, few or many, or leave the size out.

cdr3_aa: CASSWGEGYTF; cdr3_nt: TGTGCCAGCAGCTGGGGGGAGGGCTACACCTTC; clone_size: once; v_call: TRBV2; j_call: TRBJ1-2; d_call: NA
cdr3_aa: CAISESTGGYEQYF; cdr3_nt: TGTGCCATCAGTGAGTCGACAGGGGGATACGAGCAGTACTTC; clone_size: NA; v_call: TRBV10-3; j_call: TRBJ2-7; d_call: TRBD1
cdr3_aa: CSALRNTEAFF; cdr3_nt: TGCAGTGCGTTGAGGAACACTGAAGCTTTCTTT; clone_size: NA; v_call: TRBV20-1; j_call: TRBJ1-1; d_call: NA
cdr3_aa: CASSLDIKETQYF; cdr3_nt: TGTGCCAGCTCACTGGACATTAAAGAGACCCAGTACTTC; clone_size: NA; v_call: TRBV18; j_call: TRBJ2-5; d_call: NA
cdr3_aa: CSVAGANQPQHF; cdr3_nt: TGCAGCGTTGCGGGCGCCAATCAGCCCCAGCATTTT; clone_size: NA; v_call: TRBV29-1; j_call: TRBJ1-5; d_call: NA
cdr3_aa: CASSSGGGENTIYF; cdr3_nt: TGCGCCAGCAGCTCGGGCGGGGGGGAAAACACCATATATTTT; clone_size: NA; v_call: TRBV5-1; j_call: TRBJ1-3; d_call: NA
cdr3_aa: CASSFSGVINYGYTF; cdr3_nt: TGTGCCAGCAGTTTCTCGGGGGTTATTAACTATGGCTACACCTTC; clone_size: NA; v_call: TRBV27; j_call: TRBJ1-2; d_call: NA
cdr3_aa: CASSLFATMNTEAFF; cdr3_nt: TGTGCCAGCAGTTTATTCGCGACCATGAACACTGAAGCTTTCTTT; clone_size: NA; v_call: TRBV28; j_call: TRBJ1-1; d_call: NA
cdr3_aa: CAWNGGGGAEAFF; cdr3_nt: TGTGCCTGGAATGGGGGTGGGGGTGCTGAAGCTTTCTTT; clone_size: NA; v_call: TRBV30; j_call: TRBJ1-1; d_call: NA
cdr3_aa: CASSLWDRAYNSPLHF; cdr3_nt: TGTGCCAGCAGTTTATGGGACAGGGCGTATAATTCACCCCTCCACTTT; clone_size: NA; v_call: TRBV28; j_call: TRBJ1-6; d_call: TRBD1
cdr3_aa: CASSLASGGAGNEQFF; cdr3_nt: TGTGCCAGCAGCTTAGCTAGCGGGGGCGCTGGCAATGAGCAGTTCTTC; clone_size: NA; v_call: TRBV7-2; j_call: TRBJ2-1; d_call: TRBD2
cdr3_aa: CASSLDGKVVNTIYF; cdr3_nt: TGTGCCAGCAGTCTAGACGGAAAGGTCGTTAACACCATATATTTT; clone_size: NA; v_call: TRBV6-6; j_call: TRBJ1-3; d_call: NA
cdr3_aa: CASSLDWAGGRVSPLHF; cdr3_nt: TGTGCCAGCAGTTTAGATTGGGCAGGGGGCAGAGTATCACCCCTCCACTTT; clone_size: NA; v_call: TRBV28; j_call: TRBJ1-6; d_call: TRBD1
cdr3_aa: CSVSSPATDTQYF; cdr3_nt: TGCAGCGTCTCCTCCCCGGCGACAGATACGCAGTATTTT; clone_size: NA; v_call: TRBV29-1; j_call: TRBJ2-3; d_call: NA
cdr3_aa: CASSYPGTDTQYF; cdr3_nt: TGTGCCAGCAGTTATCCGGGGACAGATACGCAGTATTTT; clone_size: NA; v_call: TRBV6-5; j_call: TRBJ2-3; d_call: NA
cdr3_aa: CASSQDMSGGYNEQFF; cdr3_nt: TGCGCCAGCAGCCAAGATATGAGCGGGGGGTACAATGAGCAGTTCTTC; clone_size: NA; v_call: TRBV4-1; j_call: TRBJ2-1; d_call: TRBD2
cdr3_aa: CASSQSSGSNQPQHF; cdr3_nt: TGTGCCAGCAGCCAATCGTCGGGGAGTAATCAGCCCCAGCATTTT; clone_size: NA; v_call: TRBV16; j_call: TRBJ1-5; d_call: NA
cdr3_aa: CASSVWDRGTEAFF; cdr3_nt: TGTGCCAGCAGCGTTTGGGACAGGGGGACTGAAGCTTTCTTT; clone_size: NA; v_call: TRBV9; j_call: TRBJ1-1; d_call: TRBD1
cdr3_aa: CASSQKGAGPRVTGELFF; cdr3_nt: TGTGCCAGCTCACAGAAGGGGGCGGGCCCTCGTGTGACCGGGGAGCTGTTTTTT; clone_size: NA; v_call: TRBV18; j_call: TRBJ2-2; d_call: TRBD1
cdr3_aa: CASSIPQAILAKNIQYF; cdr3_nt: TGTGCCAGTAGTATTCCTCAGGCGATACTAGCCAAAAACATTCAGTACTTC; clone_size: once; v_call: TRBV19; j_call: TRBJ2-4; d_call: NA
cdr3_aa: CASRRDGHHQPQHF; cdr3_nt: TGTGCCAGCAGGCGGGATGGTCATCATCAGCCCCAGCATTTT; clone_size: NA; v_call: TRBV6-5; j_call: TRBJ1-5; d_call: NA
cdr3_aa: CSARRTDTQYF; cdr3_nt: TGCAGTGCTCGACGCACAGATACGCAGTATTTT; clone_size: NA; v_call: TRBV20-1; j_call: TRBJ2-3; d_call: NA
cdr3_aa: CASSLVVSQETQYF; cdr3_nt: TGTGCCAGCAGCTTGGTAGTATCTCAAGAGACCCAGTACTTC; clone_size: NA; v_call: TRBV5-4; j_call: TRBJ2-5; d_call: NA
cdr3_aa: CASSAGLAVSYNEQFF; cdr3_nt: TGTGCCAGCAGCGCAGGTCTAGCGGTCTCCTACAATGAGCAGTTCTTC; clone_size: NA; v_call: TRBV7-2; j_call: TRBJ2-1; d_call: TRBD2
cdr3_aa: CASSLWGQSYEQYF; cdr3_nt: TGTGCCAGCAGTTTATGGGGACAGTCCTACGAGCAGTACTTC; clone_size: NA; v_call: TRBV27; j_call: TRBJ2-7; d_call: TRBD1
cdr3_aa: CASSLAGKGLLETQYF; cdr3_nt: TGTGCCAGCAGCTTAGCGGGCAAGGGACTTTTAGAGACCCAGTACTTC; clone_size: NA; v_call: TRBV7-2; j_call: TRBJ2-5; d_call: NA
cdr3_aa: CASSLQPTSAQNSPLHF; cdr3_nt: TGTGCCAGCAGCTTACAACCGACCTCGGCGCAGAATTCACCCCTCCACTTT; clone_size: NA; v_call: TRBV7-6; j_call: TRBJ1-6; d_call: NA
cdr3_aa: CASSFSTFTGARVGTEAFF; cdr3_nt: TGCGCCAGCAGCTTTTCCACCTTTACAGGGGCTAGAGTCGGGACTGAAGCTTTCTTT; clone_size: once; v_call: TRBV5-1; j_call: TRBJ1-1; d_call: TRBD1
cdr3_aa: CASSAVVDSGLHF; cdr3_nt: TGTGCCAGCAGCGCCGTCGTCGACAGCGGCCTACATTTT; clone_size: NA; v_call: TRBV28; j_call: TRBJ1-5; d_call: NA
cdr3_aa: CASSWGRNTIYF; cdr3_nt: TGTGCCAGCAGTTGGGGGAGGAACACCATATATTTT; clone_size: NA; v_call: TRBV2; j_call: TRBJ1-3; d_call: NA
cdr3_aa: CASSLGGYQPQHF; cdr3_nt: TGCGCCAGCAGCTTGGGAGGATATCAGCCCCAGCATTTT; clone_size: NA; v_call: TRBV5-1; j_call: TRBJ1-5; d_call: NA
cdr3_aa: CASRIKTGVNEQYF; cdr3_nt: TGCGCCAGCAGGATCAAGACAGGGGTAAACGAGCAGTACTTC; clone_size: NA; v_call: TRBV10-2; j_call: TRBJ2-7; d_call: TRBD1
cdr3_aa: CASRLPNTGELFF; cdr3_nt: TGTGCCAGCCGTCTCCCAAACACCGGGGAGCTGTTTTTT; clone_size: once; v_call: TRBV5-8; j_call: TRBJ2-2; d_call: NA
cdr3_aa: CASSPPPRVGNTIYF; cdr3_nt: TGTGCCAGCTCACCACCTCCTAGGGTGGGAAACACCATATATTTT; clone_size: NA; v_call: TRBV18; j_call: TRBJ1-3; d_call: NA
cdr3_aa: CASSFYRGNTEAFF; cdr3_nt: TGTGCCAGCAGTTTTTACAGGGGTAACACTGAAGCTTTCTTT; clone_size: NA; v_call: TRBV5-4; j_call: TRBJ1-1; d_call: TRBD1
cdr3_aa: CASSPSLAGASDTQYF; cdr3_nt: TGTGCCAGCAGCCCCTCGTTGGCGGGGGCATCCGATACGCAGTATTTT; clone_size: NA; v_call: TRBV28; j_call: TRBJ2-3; d_call: NA
cdr3_aa: CASKERMNTEAFF; cdr3_nt: TGCGCCAGCAAAGAAAGAATGAACACTGAAGCTTTCTTT; clone_size: NA; v_call: TRBV5-1; j_call: TRBJ1-1; d_call: NA
cdr3_aa: CASSLGIGGNQPQHF; cdr3_nt: TGTGCCAGCAGCTTGGGGATCGGGGGCAATCAGCCCCAGCATTTT; clone_size: NA; v_call: TRBV11-2; j_call: TRBJ1-5; d_call: NA
cdr3_aa: CASSPRGQGYEQYF; cdr3_nt: TGTGCCAGCTCCCCCCGGGGACAGGGCTACGAGCAGTACTTC; clone_size: NA; v_call: TRBV18; j_call: TRBJ2-7; d_call: TRBD1
cdr3_aa: CASSLTDRANRPQHF; cdr3_nt: TGTGCCAGCAGTCTTACCGACAGGGCCAATCGACCCCAGCATTTT; clone_size: NA; v_call: TRBV28; j_call: TRBJ1-5; d_call: TRBD1
cdr3_aa: CASSWARTDTQYF; cdr3_nt: TGTGCCAGCAGCTGGGCCCGCACAGATACGCAGTATTTT; clone_size: NA; v_call: TRBV5-5; j_call: TRBJ2-3; d_call: NA
cdr3_aa: CASSQGLAYEQYF; cdr3_nt: TGTGCCAGCTCACAGGGGCTGGCATACGAGCAGTACTTC; clone_size: NA; v_call: TRBV18; j_call: TRBJ2-7; d_call: NA
cdr3_aa: CASSDSNSPLHF; cdr3_nt: TGTGCCAGCAGTGACAGTAATTCACCCCTCCACTTT; clone_size: NA; v_call: TRBV2; j_call: TRBJ1-6; d_call: NA
cdr3_aa: CASSPLSPLTDTQYF; cdr3_nt: TGCGCCAGCAGCCCCCTGTCGCCCCTCACAGATACGCAGTATTTT; clone_size: few; v_call: TRBV5-1; j_call: TRBJ2-3; d_call: NA
cdr3_aa: CASSYHNEQFF; cdr3_nt: TGTGCCAGCAGTTACCACAATGAGCAGTTCTTC; clone_size: NA; v_call: TRBV27; j_call: TRBJ2-1; d_call: NA
cdr3_aa: CASSLLGGDNEQFF; cdr3_nt: TGCGCCAGCAGCTTGTTGGGGGGAGACAATGAGCAGTTCTTC; clone_size: NA; v_call: TRBV5-1; j_call: TRBJ2-1; d_call: NA
cdr3_aa: CASSIEGLYGYTF; cdr3_nt: TGTGCCAGTAGTATAGAAGGTCTCTATGGCTACACCTTC; clone_size: NA; v_call: TRBV19; j_call: TRBJ1-2; d_call: NA
cdr3_aa: CASSRVAGITYEQYF; cdr3_nt: TGTGCCAGCAGCAGGGTAGCGGGAATAACCTACGAGCAGTACTTC; clone_size: NA; v_call: TRBV21-1; j_call: TRBJ2-7; d_call: NA
cdr3_aa: CAWDRGYGELFF; cdr3_nt: TGTGCCTGGGACCGGGGCTACGGGGAGCTGTTTTTT; clone_size: NA; v_call: TRBV30; j_call: TRBJ2-2; d_call: NA
cdr3_aa: CASSSWTEAFF; cdr3_nt: TGTGCCAGTTCCAGTTGGACTGAAGCTTTCTTT; clone_size: NA; v_call: TRBV2; j_call: TRBJ1-1; d_call: NA
cdr3_aa: CASSSGGSYGYTF; cdr3_nt: TGTGCCAGCAGCTCTGGCGGCTCCTATGGCTACACCTTC; clone_size: NA; v_call: TRBV7-3; j_call: TRBJ1-2; d_call: NA